These 10 T cell receptor beta chains came from one sample sequenced in a study of cytomegalovirus exposure and HLA in healthy donors. PCR involved 60 Vbeta and 13 Jbeta primers. The data were produced by immunoSEQ multiplex PCR, yet TCRdb's version contains in-frame clones alone and is incomplete. Here the sample spans 95,000 to 120,000 clones, 70% to 85% being singletons. Sequenced sample: PBMCs. The receptors originated from a woman younger than 35 in good health and CMV-seronegative.

The V call is TRBV5-5, the J call TRBJ1-2, with D maybe TRBD1 (5 bases). CDR1 SGHKS and CDR2 YYEKEE come from the germline V gene (reference sequence). The CDR3 length is 15 residues. Trimming took off 4 bases at V and 2 bases at J, with 15 bases between the two ends. The DNA of the CDR3 is TGTGCCAGCAGCGCCCGGTGGGGGGGGAACTATGGCTACACCTTC. It encodes CASSARWGGNYGYTF.

This clone has only a few counts. This CDR3 is CASSLEVRANTGELFF. CDR3 bases: TGCGCCAGCAGCTTGGAGGTCAGGGCGAACACCGGGGAGCTGTTTTTT. The chain is built from TRBV5-1 and TRBJ2-2, with D possibly matching TRBD1 (5 bases). Trimming pared 0 bases from V and 0 bases from J, leaving 9 bases between. This CDR3 is 16 amino acids long. Germline values: CDR1 SGHRS, CDR2 YFSETQ.

The J gene is TRBJ2-1, the V gene TRBV7-2; TRBD2 aligns across 7 bases. The germline CDR1 and CDR2 sequences are SGHTA and FQGNSA. The CDR3 contains 16 residues. The ends lost 5 bases at V and 10 bases at J; junction bases unmatched: 17. The CDR3 DNA reads TGTGCCAGCAGCCTAACTAGAACGGGAGGAAAGCAGGAGCAGTTCTTC. Translation: CASSLTRTGGKQEQFF.

The rearrangement uses TRBV4-2 and TRBJ2-2; TRBD2 is a possible D gene (5 bases). The CDR3 totals 14 residues. V was cut by 4 bases and J by 3 bases, with 9 bases left in between. Germline CDR1 and CDR2: LGHNA and YNFKEQ. This CDR3 is CASSLRTDTGELFF. Written as DNA, the CDR3 is TGTGCCAGCAGCCTCCGGACTGACACCGGGGAGCTGTTTTTT.

V gene TRBV5-4 combines with J gene TRBJ2-6; possible D gene TRBD2, 6 bases. This CDR3 has 19 amino acids. Germline loops: CDR1 SGHNT, CDR2 YYREEE (reference sequence). V was clipped by 4 bases and J by 0 bases, with 20 bases between them. CDR3 sequence (DNA): TGTGCCAGCAGCCGCGGGGCTGCGGGGCCGAACTCTGGGGCCAACGTCCTGACTTTC. Translation: CASSRGAAGPNSGANVLTF.

In nucleotides, the CDR3 is TGTGCCAGCAGCGGCCGGGAGCCGGCTTACAATGAGCAGTTCTTC. This sequence encodes CASSGREPAYNEQFF. The chain recombines TRBV2 with TRBJ2-1; weak D call: TRBD2 (6 bases). The germline V gene encodes CDR1 SNHLY and CDR2 FYNNEI. V lost 6 bases and J 4 bases, leaving 16 bases between the germline ends. The CDR3 has 15 amino acids.

This sequence joins TRBV28 and TRBJ2-7, with 8 bases that match TRBD1. V was clipped by 2 bases and J by 3 bases; unmatched bases: 6. Germline assignment: CDR1 MDHEN and CDR2 SYDVKM. This CDR3 is 15 amino acids long. CDR3 sequence (DNA): TGTGCCAGCAGTTTAAGGTCAGGGGGCTACTACGAGCAGTACTTC. The encoded protein is CASSLRSGGYYEQYF.

The rearrangement links TRBV19 to TRBJ1-2; D is perhaps TRBD1 (6 bases). This CDR3 has 14 residues. Trimming shortened V by 5 bases and J by 7 bases, and 17 bases separated the two germline ends. Looked up from germline, CDR1 is LNHDA and CDR2 is SQIVND (reference sequence). Here the CDR3 reads CASSLARGLSGYTF. CDR3 in DNA: TGTGCCAGTAGTTTGGCCAGGGGATTAAGTGGCTACACCTTC.

The chain has TRBV5-6 and TRBJ2-2; D not certain. Germline V gene lookup returns CDR1 SGHDT and CDR2 YYEEEE. The CDR3 extends over 11 amino acids. V lost 3 bases and J lost 8, with 5 bases in between. In nucleotides, the CDR3 is TGTGCCAGCAGCTACTTTGGGGAGCTGTTTTTT. Translating gives CASSYFGELFF.

This clone was found once. The chain recombines TRBV29-1 with TRBJ1-5, with TRBD1 matching over 9 bases. Trimming removed 5 bases from V and 7 bases from J; junction bases left unmatched: 6. CDR1 and CDR2 (germline): SQVTM, ANQGSEA. CDR3 size: 13 residues. The CDR3, as DNA: TGCAGCGTTTCGGACAGGGGCGGGCAGCCCCAGCATTTT. Translating gives CSVSDRGGQPQHF.